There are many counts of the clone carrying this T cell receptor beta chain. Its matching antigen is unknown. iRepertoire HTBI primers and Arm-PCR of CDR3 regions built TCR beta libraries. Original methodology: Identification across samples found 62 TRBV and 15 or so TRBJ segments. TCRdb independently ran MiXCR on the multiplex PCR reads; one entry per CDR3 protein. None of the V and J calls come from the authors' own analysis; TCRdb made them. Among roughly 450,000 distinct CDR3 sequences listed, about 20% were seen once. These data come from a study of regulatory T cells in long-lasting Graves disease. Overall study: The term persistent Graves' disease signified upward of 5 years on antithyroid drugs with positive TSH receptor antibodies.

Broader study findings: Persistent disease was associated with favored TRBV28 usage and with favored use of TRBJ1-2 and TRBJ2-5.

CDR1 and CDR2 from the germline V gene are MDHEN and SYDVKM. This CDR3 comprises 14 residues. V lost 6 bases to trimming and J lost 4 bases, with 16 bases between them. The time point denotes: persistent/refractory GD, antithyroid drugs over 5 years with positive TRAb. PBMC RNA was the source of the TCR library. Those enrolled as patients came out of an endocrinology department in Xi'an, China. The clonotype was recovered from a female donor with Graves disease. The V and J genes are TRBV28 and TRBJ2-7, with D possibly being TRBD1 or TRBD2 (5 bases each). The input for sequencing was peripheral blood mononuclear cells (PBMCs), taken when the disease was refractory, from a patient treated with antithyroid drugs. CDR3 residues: CASSPGTHRYEQYF. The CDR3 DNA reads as TGTGCCAGCAGCCCCGGGACCCATCGTTACGAGCAGTACTTC.